This T cell receptor beta chain was recovered during a study of early T cells in non-severe SARS-CoV-2 infection. Turning to the study itself: Sequenced bulk RNA came from whole blood that was unsorted, and chains were unpaired.

The CDR3 spans 14 residues. CDR1 is MGHRA and CDR2 is YSYEKL in the germline V gene. The junction had 2 bases not matched to a gene; V was cut back by 4 bases and J by 3 bases. Unique molecular identifiers (one per individual cDNA molecule) were attached. TCRdb independently ran MiXCR on the 5' RACE reads; one entry per CDR3 protein. The repertoire holds some 91,000 distinct CDR3 sequences, with about 15% as singletons. This clonotype was seen only a few times. The source is an adult who was a healthcare worker with PCR-confirmed SARS-CoV-2 infection or an uninfected control (not recorded which). The rearrangement uses TRBV4-1 and TRBJ2-7, with 11 bases lining up with TRBD1. Material: whole blood. The CDR3: CASSPGQGGYEQYF. CDR3 DNA: TGCGCCAGCAGCCCGGGACAGGGGGGCTACGAGCAGTACTTC.